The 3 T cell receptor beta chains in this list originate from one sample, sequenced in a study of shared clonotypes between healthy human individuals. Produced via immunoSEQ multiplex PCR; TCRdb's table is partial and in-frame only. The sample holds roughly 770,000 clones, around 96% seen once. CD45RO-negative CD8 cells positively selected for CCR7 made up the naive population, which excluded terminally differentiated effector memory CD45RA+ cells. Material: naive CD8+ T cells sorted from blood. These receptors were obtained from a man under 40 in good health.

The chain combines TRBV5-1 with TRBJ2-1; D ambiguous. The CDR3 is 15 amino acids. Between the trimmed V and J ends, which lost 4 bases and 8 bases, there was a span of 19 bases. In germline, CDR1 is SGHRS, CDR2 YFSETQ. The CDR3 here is CASSVSGPPRYEQFF. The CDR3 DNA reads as TGCGCCAGCAGCGTTTCCGGGCCTCCGCGGTATGAGCAGTTCTTC.

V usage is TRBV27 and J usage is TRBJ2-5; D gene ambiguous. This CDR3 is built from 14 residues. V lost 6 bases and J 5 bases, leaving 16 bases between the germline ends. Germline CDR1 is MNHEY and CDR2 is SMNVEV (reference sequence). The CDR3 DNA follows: TGTGCCAGCAGCCCACTCCTAGACGGGGAGACCCAGTACTTC. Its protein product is CASSPLLDGETQYF.

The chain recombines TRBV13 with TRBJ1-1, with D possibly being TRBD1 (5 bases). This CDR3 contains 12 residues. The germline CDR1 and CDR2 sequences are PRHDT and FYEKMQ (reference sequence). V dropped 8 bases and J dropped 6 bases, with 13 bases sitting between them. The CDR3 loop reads CASRGEVSEAFF. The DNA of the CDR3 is TGTGCCAGCCGGGGGGAAGTTTCTGAAGCTTTCTTT.